The clone carrying this T cell receptor (beta chain) showed up just a few times. This entry is derived from a study of cytomegalovirus exposure and HLA in healthy donors. Germline V gene lookup returns CDR1 MDHEN and CDR2 SYDVKM. The J segment lost 0 bases and the V segment lost 2 bases, leaving 7 bases of the junction unmatched. The CDR3 totals 17 residues. Researchers ran the PCR with 60 Vbeta and 13 Jbeta primers. Sequencing used immunoSEQ multiplex PCR; TCRdb keeps in-frame clones, though not all of them. The sample lists 110,000 or so clones, over 75% occurring once. The TCR was taken from a man younger than 40 in good health and CMV-seropositive. Material for sequencing was PBMCs. V usage is TRBV28 and J usage is TRBJ2-1; 7 bases line up with TRBD1. As DNA, the CDR3 is TGTGCCAGCAGTTTAAATTGGGGACAGCTCTCCTACAATGAGCAGTTCTTC. It encodes CASSLNWGQLSYNEQFF. The entire variable domain, with the rest obtained from reference TRBV28 and TRBJ2-1, is as follows: DVKVTQSSRYLVKRTGEKVFLECVQDMDHENMFWYRQDPGLGLRLIYFSYDVKMKEKGDIPEGYSVSREKKERFSLILESASTNQTSMYLCASSLNWGQLSYNEQFFGPGTRLTVL.